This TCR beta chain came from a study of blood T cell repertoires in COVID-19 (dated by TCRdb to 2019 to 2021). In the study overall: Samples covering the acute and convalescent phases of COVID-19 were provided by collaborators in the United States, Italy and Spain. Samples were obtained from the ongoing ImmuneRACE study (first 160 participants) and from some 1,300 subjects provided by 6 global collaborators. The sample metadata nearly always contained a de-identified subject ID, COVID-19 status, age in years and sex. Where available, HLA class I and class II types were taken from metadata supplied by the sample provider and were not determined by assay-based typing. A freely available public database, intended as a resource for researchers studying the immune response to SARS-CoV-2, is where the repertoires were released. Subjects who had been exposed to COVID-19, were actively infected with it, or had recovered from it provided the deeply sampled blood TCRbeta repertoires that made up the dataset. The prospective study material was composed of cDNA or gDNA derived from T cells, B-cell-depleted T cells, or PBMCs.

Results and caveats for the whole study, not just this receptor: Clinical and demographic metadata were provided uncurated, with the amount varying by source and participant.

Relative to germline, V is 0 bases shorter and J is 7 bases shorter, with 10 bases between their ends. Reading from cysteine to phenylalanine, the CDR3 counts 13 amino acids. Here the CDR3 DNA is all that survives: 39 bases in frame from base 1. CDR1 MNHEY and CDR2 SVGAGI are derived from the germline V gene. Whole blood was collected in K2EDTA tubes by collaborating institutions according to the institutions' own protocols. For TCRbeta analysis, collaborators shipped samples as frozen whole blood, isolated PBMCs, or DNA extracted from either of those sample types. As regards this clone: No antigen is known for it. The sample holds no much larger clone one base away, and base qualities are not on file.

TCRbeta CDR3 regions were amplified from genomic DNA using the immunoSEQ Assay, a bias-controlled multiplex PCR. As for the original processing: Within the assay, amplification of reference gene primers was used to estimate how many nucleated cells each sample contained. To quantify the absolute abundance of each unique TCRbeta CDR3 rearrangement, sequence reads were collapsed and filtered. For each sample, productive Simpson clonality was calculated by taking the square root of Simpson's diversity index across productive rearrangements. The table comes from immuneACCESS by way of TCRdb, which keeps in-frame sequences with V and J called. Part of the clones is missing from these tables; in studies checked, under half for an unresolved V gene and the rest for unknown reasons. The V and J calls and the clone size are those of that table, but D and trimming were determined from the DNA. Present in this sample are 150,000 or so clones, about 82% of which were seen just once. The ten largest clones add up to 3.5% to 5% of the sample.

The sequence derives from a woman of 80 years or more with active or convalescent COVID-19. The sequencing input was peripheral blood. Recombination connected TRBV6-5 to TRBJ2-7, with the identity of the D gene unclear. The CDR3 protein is CASSYSVGSEQYF. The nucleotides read TGTGCCAGCAGTTACTCGGTCGGGTCTGAGCAGTACTTC.